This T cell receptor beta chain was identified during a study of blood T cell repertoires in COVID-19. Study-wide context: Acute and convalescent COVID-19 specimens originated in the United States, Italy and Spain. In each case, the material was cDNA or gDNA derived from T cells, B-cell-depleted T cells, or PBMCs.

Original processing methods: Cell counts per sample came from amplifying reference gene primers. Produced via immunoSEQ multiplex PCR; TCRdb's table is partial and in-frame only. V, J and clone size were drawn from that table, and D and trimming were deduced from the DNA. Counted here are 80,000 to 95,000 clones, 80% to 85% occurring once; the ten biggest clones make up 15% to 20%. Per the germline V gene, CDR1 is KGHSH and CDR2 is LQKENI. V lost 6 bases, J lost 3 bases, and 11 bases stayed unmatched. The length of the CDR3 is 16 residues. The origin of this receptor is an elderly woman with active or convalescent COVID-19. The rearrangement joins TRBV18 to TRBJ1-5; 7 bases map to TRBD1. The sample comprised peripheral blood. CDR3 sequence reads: CASSLPGQYFNQPQHF. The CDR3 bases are TGTGCCAGCTCTCTACCGGGACAGTATTTCAATCAGCCCCAGCATTTT.